This passage covers 24 T cell receptor beta chains from one sample sequenced in a study of cytomegalovirus exposure and HLA in healthy donors. The PCR ran on 60 Vbeta and 13 Jbeta primers. The repertoire was sequenced with immunoSEQ multiplex PCR; TCRdb's copy has only in-frame clones and lacks some. The table lists some 160,000 clones, around 83% of them singletons. Sequenced material: PBMCs. These receptors originate from a man in his fifties or sixties in good health and CMV-seropositive.

The V gene is TRBV7-9, the J gene TRBJ1-2; possible D gene TRBD1, 6 bases. The germline V gene encodes CDR1 SEHNR and CDR2 FQNEAQ (reference sequence). V was trimmed by 2 bases and J by 8 bases, leaving 15 bases between them. CDR3 length equals 14 residues. The CDR3 sequence: CASSLYGTGSGYTF. The DNA for the CDR3 is TGTGCCAGCAGCTTATATGGAACAGGGAGCGGCTACACCTTC. Full variable domain (remainder filled in from reference TRBV7-9 and TRBJ1-2): DTGVSQNPRHKITKRGQNVTFRCDPISEHNRLYWYRQTLGQGPEFLTYFQNEAQLEKSRLLSDRFSAERPKGSFSTLEIQRTEQGDSAMYLCASSLYGTGSGYTFGSGTRLTVV.

This clone was recorded a few times. The chain uses TRBV5-1 and TRBJ1-2; perhaps TRBD1 as D (6 bases). With 0 bases removed from V and 4 bases from J, the gap between germline ends came to 7 bases. Germline lookup yields CDR1 SGHRS and CDR2 YFSETQ. This CDR3 has 13 residues. The CDR3 DNA reads TGCGCCAGCAGCTTGGGGACAGCCTATGGCTACACCTTC. Protein sequence: CASSLGTAYGYTF.

This clone was seen just once. The chain couples TRBV2 to TRBJ2-5, with 7 positions matching TRBD1. The V gene end was trimmed by 8 bases and the J gene end by 5 bases; junction bases not matched to a gene: 8. Germline values: CDR1 SNHLY, CDR2 FYNNEI. The CDR3 spans 13 residues. The DNA of the CDR3 is TGTGCCAGCCAGAGACAGGGCGACGAGACCCAGTACTTC. This gives the protein CASQRQGDETQYF.

This chain's CDR3 is CASSLGTGPIYGYTF. CDR3 in DNA: TGTGCCAGCAGCTTGGGGACAGGACCAATCTATGGCTACACCTTC. The chain couples TRBV5-4 to TRBJ1-2, with TRBD1 matching 7 bases. The length of the CDR3 is 15 residues. CDR1 is SGHNT and CDR2 is YYREEE in the germline V gene (reference sequence). Trimming cost V 0 bases and J 4 bases; bases outside gene matches: 6. Looking up the rest from reference TRBV5-4 and TRBJ1-2 gives the full variable domain: ETGVTQSPTHLIKTRGQQVTLRCSSQSGHNTVSWYQQALGQGPQFIFQYYREEENGRGNFPPRFSGLQFPNYSSELNVNALELDDSALYLCASSLGTGPIYGYTFGSGTRLTVV.

This clone came up once. The chain is built from TRBV2 and TRBJ1-1, with 8 bases fitting TRBD1. CDR1 and CDR2 (germline): SNHLY, FYNNEI. The CDR3 extends over 13 amino acids. With V trimmed by 7 bases and J by 0 bases, 1 base remained unmatched. The CDR3 DNA is TGTGCCAGCAAGGGACAGGTGAACACTGAAGCTTTCTTT. Translating gives CASKGQVNTEAFF. The entire variable domain, with the rest obtained from reference TRBV2 and TRBJ1-1, is as follows: EPEVTQTPSHQVTQMGQEVILRCVPISNHLYFYWYRQILGQKVEFLVSFYNNEISEKSEIFDDQFSVERPDGSNFTLKIRSTKLEDSAMYFCASKGQVNTEAFFGQGTRLTVV.

V usage is TRBV19 and J usage is TRBJ2-1; 13 bases match TRBD2. J gave up 0 bases and V 6 bases, and 11 bases lay outside the gene matches. Germline-derived CDR1 and CDR2 are LNHDA and SQIVND (reference sequence). CDR3 length: 19 amino acids. The chain's CDR3 is CASSPEGGLAGSSYNEQFF. CDR3 nucleotides: TGTGCCAGTAGCCCGGAAGGGGGACTAGCGGGAAGCTCCTACAATGAGCAGTTCTTC. Drawing the rest from reference TRBV19 and TRBJ2-1, the complete variable domain is DGGITQSPKYLFRKEGQNVTLSCEQNLNHDAMYWYRQDPGQGLRLIYYSQIVNDFQKGDIAEGYSVSREKKESFPLTVTSAQKNPTAFYLCASSPEGGLAGSSYNEQFFGPGTRLTVL.

Worth noting for this clone: Other DNA sequences of this sample code for an identical CDR3. This chain uses TRBV2 with TRBJ2-5; unclear D gene. V gave up 4 bases and J gave up 1 base, with 7 bases separating them. Germline lookup yields CDR1 SNHLY and CDR2 FYNNEI. The CDR3 runs 13 residues. Here the CDR3 reads CASSGGLQETQYF. The DNA of the CDR3 is TGTGCCAGCAGTGGAGGTCTCCAAGAGACCCAGTACTTC. Full variable domain (outside the CDR3, taken from reference TRBV2 and TRBJ2-5): EPEVTQTPSHQVTQMGQEVILRCVPISNHLYFYWYRQILGQKVEFLVSFYNNEISEKSEIFDDQFSVERPDGSNFTLKIRSTKLEDSAMYFCASSGGLQETQYFGPGTRLLVL.

The chain carries TRBV29-1 and TRBJ1-2; 7 nucleotides line up with TRBD1. Trimming cost V 2 bases and J 8 bases; bases outside gene matches: 8. The germline V gene encodes CDR1 SQVTM and CDR2 ANQGSEA. The CDR3 has 13 residues. As DNA, the CDR3 is TGCAGCGTTGAAAGGGACAGTCTAAGGGGCTACACCTTC. Translated: CSVERDSLRGYTF. Complete variable domain (other parts from reference TRBV29-1 and TRBJ1-2): SAVISQKPSRDICQRGTSLTIQCQVDSQVTMMFWYRQQPGQSLTLIATANQGSEATYESGFVIDKFPISRPNLTFSTLTVSNMSPEDSSIYLCSVERDSLRGYTFGSGTRLTVV.

The chain has TRBV11-2 and TRBJ1-4; no clear D. The V end was cut by 1 base, the J end by 10 bases, with 4 bases between. The CDR3 contains 11 residues. Per germline, CDR1 SGHAT and CDR2 FQNNGV. CDR3 DNA sequence: TGTGCCAGCAGCTTAGGGGCAAAACTGTTTTTT. This translates into CASSLGAKLFF.

The chain has TRBV7-3 and TRBJ2-1, with a possible D match to TRBD1 (5 bases). Trimming shortened V by 3 bases and J by 7 bases, and 10 bases separated the two germline ends. CDR1 is SGHTA, CDR2 FQGTGA, per germline. This CDR3 has 13 residues. CDR3 loop: CASSFSPGNEQFF. CDR3 sequence (DNA): TGTGCCAGCAGCTTCTCCCCAGGGAATGAGCAGTTCTTC.

The V call is TRBV7-2, the J call TRBJ2-3, with 9 positions matching TRBD1. The CDR3 has 15 residues. From germline, CDR1 is SGHTA and CDR2 FQGNSA. V was pared by 4 bases and J by 4 bases, with 6 bases of the junction left unmatched. The CDR3 sequence is CASSSQGARSDTQYF. In DNA, the CDR3 is TGTGCCAGCAGCTCACAGGGGGCGCGGTCAGATACGCAGTATTTT.

The chain couples TRBV19 to TRBJ1-1, with D perhaps TRBD1 (6 bases). Looked up from germline, CDR1 is LNHDA and CDR2 is SQIVND (reference sequence). The CDR3 runs 14 residues. Trimming took 5 bases from V and 0 from J, leaving 10 bases between them. This chain's CDR3 is CASSLQGLNTEAFF. The CDR3 DNA reads TGTGCCAGTAGTTTACAGGGACTGAACACTGAAGCTTTCTTT.

This rearrangement joins TRBV7-3 to TRBJ2-1; TRBD1 agrees at 10 bases. The V gene's germline CDR1 is SGHTA and CDR2 FQGTGA. The CDR3 has 16 amino acids. With V trimmed by 0 bases and J by 8 bases, 7 bases remained unmatched. The CDR3 region is CASSLTGTGVTHEQFF. The CDR3 region has the DNA TGTGCCAGCAGCTTAACTGGGACAGGGGTAACGCATGAGCAGTTCTTC.

V and J are TRBV5-4 and TRBJ2-3, with 10 bases that match TRBD2. CDR3 length: 16 amino acids. Trimming took 0 bases from V and 5 from J; bases not matched to a gene: 6. Germline V CDR1 and CDR2: SGHNT, YYREEE (reference sequence). The CDR3 coding sequence is TGTGCCAGCAGCTTGGCTCGGCTAGCGGGGGTAGATACGCAGTATTTT. It translates to CASSLARLAGVDTQYF. The full variable domain, completed using reference TRBV5-4 and TRBJ2-3, is ETGVTQSPTHLIKTRGQQVTLRCSSQSGHNTVSWYQQALGQGPQFIFQYYREEENGRGNFPPRFSGLQFPNYSSELNVNALELDDSALYLCASSLARLAGVDTQYFGPGTRLTVL.

The chain is built from TRBV14 and TRBJ1-1; D is perhaps TRBD1 (6 bases). With 0 bases removed from V and 0 bases from J, the gap between germline ends came to 14 bases. Germline V gene lookup returns CDR1 SGHDN and CDR2 FVKESK. The CDR3 runs to 17 residues. Here the CDR3 DNA reads TGTGCCAGCAGCCAAGAGGGACACATTATTATGAACACTGAAGCTTTCTTT. Protein: CASSQEGHIIMNTEAFF.

This clone was counted only a few times. The chain links TRBV19 to TRBJ1-1; 7 nucleotides align to TRBD1. The CDR3 runs 13 residues. Looked up from germline, CDR1 is LNHDA and CDR2 is SQIVND (reference sequence). Trimming removed 6 bases from V and 6 bases from J; junction bases left unmatched: 7. The CDR3 region is CASSNRGKAEAFF. CDR3 DNA sequence: TGTGCCAGTAGCAACAGGGGAAAGGCTGAAGCTTTCTTT.

This clone was recorded only once. This chain joins TRBV9 and TRBJ2-7, with a weak D call TRBD1 (5 bases). The CDR3 has 14 amino acids. Trimming removed 2 bases from V and 2 bases from J, with 11 bases in between. Per germline, CDR1 SGDLS and CDR2 YYNGEE. CDR3 region: CASSVQTVPYEQYF. The CDR3 nucleotides are TGTGCCAGCAGCGTTCAGACAGTCCCCTACGAGCAGTACTTC.

The chain combines TRBV2 with TRBJ2-7; TRBD2 matches at 10 bases. Trimming took 5 bases from V and 3 from J; bases not matched to a gene: 7. CDR1 and CDR2 (germline): SNHLY, FYNNEI. The CDR3 contains 15 residues. CDR3: CASSFAGLANYEQYV. The CDR3 DNA follows: TGTGCCAGCAGTTTTGCGGGACTAGCGAACTACGAGCAGTACGTC.

V is TRBV2 and J is TRBJ2-3; tentatively, D is TRBD1 (6 bases). The CDR3 contains 16 residues. V was cut by 4 bases and J by 0 bases, with 14 bases left in between. CDR1 and CDR2 (germline): SNHLY, FYNNEI. The CDR3: CASSARGAISTDTQYF. CDR3 sequence (DNA): TGTGCCAGCAGTGCCAGGGGTGCGATTAGCACAGATACGCAGTATTTT.

The table lists this clone with a few counts. V gene TRBV5-5 combines with J gene TRBJ2-5; TRBD2 aligns across 12 bases. Trimming took 4 bases from V and 4 from J; bases not matched to a gene: 5. The CDR3 is 15 residues long. The germline CDR1 and CDR2 sequences are SGHKS and YYEKEE (reference sequence). CDR3 bases: TGTGCCAGCAGCGGGGGACTAGCGGGTGCAGAGACCCAGTACTTC. Translated, it gives CASSGGLAGAETQYF. The full variable domain, rest sourced from reference TRBV5-5 and TRBJ2-5, is DAGVTQSPTHLIKTRGQQVTLRCSPISGHKSVSWYQQVLGQGPQFIFQYYEKEERGRGNFPDRFSARQFPNYSSELNVNALLLGDSALYLCASSGGLAGAETQYFGPGTRLLVL.

V usage is TRBV6-1 and J usage is TRBJ2-1, with D unresolved. Trimming cost V 4 bases and J 8 bases, with 18 bases left between them. The CDR3 contains 15 residues. CDR1 is MNHNS and CDR2 is SASEGT in the germline V gene. The CDR3 sequence is CASSGLVPGLDEQFF. The CDR3 coding sequence is TGTGCCAGCAGTGGTTTGGTCCCCGGTCTTGATGAGCAGTTCTTC.

Here the CDR3 reads CASSLAWVGGGNEQFF. CDR3 DNA: TGTGCCAGCAGCTTAGCCTGGGTGGGCGGGGGGAATGAGCAGTTCTTC. The chain carries TRBV7-2 and TRBJ2-1; 8 bases are shared with TRBD2. The germline CDR1 and CDR2 sequences are SGHTA and FQGNSA. The CDR3 contains 16 residues. Trimming took 0 bases from V and 7 from J; bases not matched to a gene: 8.

The chain recombines TRBV4-1 with TRBJ1-2; D is perhaps TRBD1 (6 bases). Germline V gene sequence: CDR1 MGHRA, CDR2 YSYEKL. V lost 3 bases to trimming and J lost 7 bases, with 9 bases between them. This CDR3 has 12 amino acids. CDR3 in amino acids: CASSHPTGGYTF. The CDR3 DNA is TGCGCCAGCAGCCACCCGACAGGTGGCTACACCTTC.

This chain uses TRBV2 with TRBJ2-5; D remains unclear. Per germline, CDR1 SNHLY and CDR2 FYNNEI. The CDR3 has 13 amino acids. V lost 4 bases and J 2 bases, leaving 8 bases between the germline ends. The chain's CDR3 is CASSASVQETQYF. The CDR3 nucleotides read TGTGCCAGCAGTGCGTCAGTTCAAGAGACCCAGTACTTC. The complete variable domain, with remaining parts taken from reference TRBV2 and TRBJ2-5, reads EPEVTQTPSHQVTQMGQEVILRCVPISNHLYFYWYRQILGQKVEFLVSFYNNEISEKSEIFDDQFSVERPDGSNFTLKIRSTKLEDSAMYFCASSASVQETQYFGPGTRLLVL.